This TCR beta chain was found in a study of shared clonotypes between healthy human individuals. Study information: A few men and a couple of women, aged 18 to 49, were donors.

The CDR3 is 15 amino acids. Germline V CDR1 and CDR2: LGHNA, YSLEER. Trimming at V came to 1 base and at J to 3 bases, leaving 0 bases not matched to a gene. TCRdb keeps only in-frame clones here, not all; method: immunoSEQ multiplex PCR. The profile shows just under 95,000 clones, approximately 70% of them singletons. This clone has at least ten counts. Its antigen is not identified. General study points: Roughly 5% of naive CD4 clonotypes were common to several donors.

Among the donors, all were Caucasian adults who lived in Nashville, Tennessee. This receptor was identified in a man aged 25-40 years in good health. The sample consisted of memory CD8+ T cells sorted from blood. The subset is: CD45RO+ cells pooled with CCR7-negative TemRA cells. V and J are TRBV4-3 and TRBJ2-1, with TRBD1 matching 10 bases. CDR3 region: CASSQGTGGYNEQFF. For the CDR3, the DNA is TGCGCCAGCAGCCAAGGGACAGGGGGCTACAATGAGCAGTTCTTC.